Each of the 9 T cell receptor beta chains below was sequenced from the same sample in a study of molecular identifiers for immune sequencing clone quantification. TCRdb passed the PCR reads through MiXCR, listing each CDR3 protein once. The sample includes about 510,000 distinct CDR3 sequences, 20% to 25% seen only once; the top ten take 0.7% to 0.95%. The source material was naive CD8+ T cells from blood, with Jurkat cell RNA spiked in. Subset in this sample: FACS-sorted CD8+CD4-CCR7+CD45RA+ naive T cells. These receptors came from a human donor in good health. Some libraries in this study had Jurkat cell RNA spiked in.

In the case of this clonotype: Germline and junction disagree at one end, which may indicate a read error. CDR3 protein: CASGLGDRSKFF. The CDR3 region has the DNA TGTGCCAGCGGTTTAGGGGACAGGTCGAAGTTCTTC. The rearrangement uses TRBV12-3 or TRBV12-4 and TRBJ2-1; 8 bases agree with TRBD1. This CDR3 has 12 amino acids.

This clonotype was seen repeatedly, ten times or more. The chain combines TRBV27 with TRBJ2-3, with a possible D match to TRBD1 (6 bases). V was clipped by 5 bases and J by 5 bases, with 14 bases between them. This CDR3 has 14 residues. Germline CDR1 and CDR2: MNHEY and SMNVEV (reference sequence). CDR3 nucleotide sequence: TGTGCCAGCAGTCCTGGGACATCCCAAGATACGCAGTATTTT. Translating gives CASSPGTSQDTQYF.

This sequence joins TRBV11-2 and TRBJ2-7; the D is unclear. In germline, CDR1 is SGHAT, CDR2 FQNNGV. The germline V and J ends were trimmed by 4 bases and 0 bases, with 13 bases remaining between them. There are 15 residues in the CDR3. The CDR3 DNA reads as TGTGCCAGCAGCTCCTTCCACGGATTCTCCTACGAGCAGTACTTC. It encodes CASSSFHGFSYEQYF.

This clonotype was found a few times. The chain has TRBV6-2 or TRBV6-3 and TRBJ2-3; perhaps TRBD1 as D (6 bases). In germline, CDR1 is MNHEY, CDR2 SVGEGT. With 6 bases removed from V and 4 bases from J, the gap between germline ends came to 11 bases. CDR3 length equals 13 residues. CDR3 protein: CASRKQGPDTQYF. DNA for the CDR3: TGTGCCAGCAGGAAACAGGGACCAGATACGCAGTATTTT.

In this sample, this clonotype turned up many times. This sequence joins TRBV20-1 and TRBJ2-3; D possibly corresponds to TRBD2 (5 bases). Germline CDR1 reads DFQATT; CDR2 reads SNEGSKA (reference sequence). V was trimmed by 5 bases and J by 1 base, leaving 10 bases between them. This CDR3 comprises 13 residues. The CDR3 reads CSAPERGTDTQYF. CDR3 nucleotides: TGCAGTGCTCCCGAGAGGGGCACAGATACGCAGTATTTT.

In this sample, this clonotype turned up many times. The V and J genes are TRBV4-3 and TRBJ1-1; D is uncertain. Trimming took 0 bases from V and 0 from J, leaving 8 bases between them. CDR3 size: 15 residues. The germline V gene has CDR1 LGHNA and CDR2 YSLEER. DNA of the CDR3: TGCGCCAGCAGCCAAGATATGGGAGTGAACACTGAAGCTTTCTTT. Amino acids: CASSQDMGVNTEAFF.

This clonotype was observed many times. CDR3 region: CSARDSGVSTDTQYF. The CDR3 region has the DNA TGCAGTGCTAGAGATTCAGGGGTCAGCACAGATACGCAGTATTTT. V usage is TRBV20-1 and J usage is TRBJ2-3; tentatively, D is TRBD1 (6 bases). V dropped 0 bases and J dropped 0 bases, with 10 bases sitting between them. Germline values: CDR1 DFQATT, CDR2 SNEGSKA (reference sequence). The CDR3 has 15 residues.

This clonotype has at least ten counts. The chain links TRBV6-2 or TRBV6-3 to TRBJ1-1; unclear D gene. The CDR3 loop spans 13 amino acids. Germline values: CDR1 MNHEY, CDR2 SVGEGT. Trimming pared 10 bases from V and 2 bases from J, leaving 14 bases between. CDR3 sequence (DNA): TGTGCCACCCAGACCGTGGATAACACTGAAGCTTTCTTT. Protein sequence: CATQTVDNTEAFF.

The V gene is TRBV12-3 or TRBV12-4, the J gene TRBJ2-4; D unclear. Between the trimmed V and J ends, which lost 3 bases and 3 bases, there was a span of 12 bases. This CDR3 has 15 residues. CDR3 sequence: CASSFEVMDKNIQYF. The CDR3 nucleotides read TGTGCCAGCAGTTTTGAGGTAATGGACAAAAACATTCAGTACTTC.